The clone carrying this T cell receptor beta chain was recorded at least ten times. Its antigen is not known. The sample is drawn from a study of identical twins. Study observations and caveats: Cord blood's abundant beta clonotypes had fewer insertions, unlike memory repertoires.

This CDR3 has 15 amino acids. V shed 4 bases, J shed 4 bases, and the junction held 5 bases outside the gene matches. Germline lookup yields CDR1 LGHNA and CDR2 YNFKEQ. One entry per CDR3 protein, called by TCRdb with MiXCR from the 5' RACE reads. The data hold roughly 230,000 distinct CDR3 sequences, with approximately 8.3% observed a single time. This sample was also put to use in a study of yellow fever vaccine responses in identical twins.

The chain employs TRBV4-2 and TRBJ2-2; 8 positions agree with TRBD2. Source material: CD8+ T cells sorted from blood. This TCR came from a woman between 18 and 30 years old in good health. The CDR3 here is CASSPGLEGTGELFF. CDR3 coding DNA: TGTGCCAGCAGCCCGGGACTAGAGGGCACCGGGGAGCTGTTTTTT.